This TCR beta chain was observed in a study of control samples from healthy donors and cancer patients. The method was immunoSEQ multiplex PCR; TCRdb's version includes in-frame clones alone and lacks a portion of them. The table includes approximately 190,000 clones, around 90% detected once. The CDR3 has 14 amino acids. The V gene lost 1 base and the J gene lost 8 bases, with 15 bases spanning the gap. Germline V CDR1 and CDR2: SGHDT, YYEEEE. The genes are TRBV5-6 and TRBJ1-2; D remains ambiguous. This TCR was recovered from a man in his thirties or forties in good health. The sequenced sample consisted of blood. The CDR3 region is CASSLRWGLAGYTF. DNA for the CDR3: TGTGCCAGCAGCTTGAGGTGGGGTTTGGCAGGCTACACCTTC.